The subject of this entry is one T cell receptor beta chain. The target antigen is unknown. This specimen belongs to a study of identifying expanded T cells in peripheral blood. The study, taken as a whole, reports: Differentially abundant clones: about 1.2 between replicates, 16.4 at around 2 weeks, 19 at four.

The CDR3 sequence is 16 residues long. Germline V lookup: CDR1 MNHNY, CDR2 SVGAGI (reference sequence). With 0 bases clipped from V and 1 base from J, the junction kept 2 bases outside the gene matches. Only in-frame clones appear in the TCRdb table, and some are missing; sequencing was by immunoSEQ multiplex PCR. The sample has some 78,000 clones, around 83% seen once. Material: blood. The source is a person aged 18 to 70 in good health. This chain links TRBV6-6 with TRBJ2-2, with 7 positions matching TRBD2. CDR3 protein: CASSYSASGNTGELFF. CDR3 in DNA: TGTGCCAGCAGTTACTCGGCTAGCGGGAACACCGGGGAGCTGTTTTTT.